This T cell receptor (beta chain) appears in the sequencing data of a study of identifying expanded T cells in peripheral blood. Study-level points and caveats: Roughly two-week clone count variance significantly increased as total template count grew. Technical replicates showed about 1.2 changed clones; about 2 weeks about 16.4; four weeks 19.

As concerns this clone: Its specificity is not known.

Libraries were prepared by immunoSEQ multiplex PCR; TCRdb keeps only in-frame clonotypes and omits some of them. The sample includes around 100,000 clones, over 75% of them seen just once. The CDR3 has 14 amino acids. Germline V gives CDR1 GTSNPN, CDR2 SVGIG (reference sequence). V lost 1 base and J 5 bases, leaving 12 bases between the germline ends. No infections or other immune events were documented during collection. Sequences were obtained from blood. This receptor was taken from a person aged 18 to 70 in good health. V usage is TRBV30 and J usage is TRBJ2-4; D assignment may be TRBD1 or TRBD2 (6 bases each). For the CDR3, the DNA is TGTGCCTGGAGTGAGAGAGGGGGGCAAAACATTCAGTACTTC. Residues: CAWSERGGQNIQYF.